Listed below are T cell receptor beta chains from one sample, sequenced in a study of blood T cells in healthy people across ages. TCRdb re-called the 5' RACE reads through MiXCR, storing one row per CDR3 protein. The sample shows 600,000 to 900,000 distinct CDR3 sequences, around 25% of them seen only once. This sample was shared with a second study, whose subject was T cells of mothers and their children.

Sequencing was performed on blood. The receptors originated from a boy younger than 18 in good health. The CDR3 runs from the conserved cysteine through the conserved F or W. The order of the fields is J gene, V gene, clone size, D gene, CDR3 protein, CDR3 DNA. A D gene is named only where the DNA matches it firmly. Expanded clones are given a class, and other clones once, few, many or no size at all.

J: TRBJ1-5
V: TRBV19
size: -
D: TRBD1
CDR3: CASSHPGQWDQPQHF
DNA: TGTGCCAGTAGTCATCCGGGACAGTGGGATCAGCCCCAGCATTTT

J: TRBJ1-1
V: TRBV10-3
size: -
D: -
CDR3: CAISVEGRNTEAFF
DNA: TGTGCCATCAGTGTGGAGGGACGGAACACTGAAGCTTTCTTT

J: TRBJ2-7
V: TRBV27
size: few
D: -
CDR3: CASSLSSGLPLSQYF
DNA: TGTGCCAGCAGTTTATCGAGCGGCCTTCCTCTCTCGCAGTACTTC

J: TRBJ2-2
V: TRBV10-1
size: few
D: -
CDR3: CASSARQGQTGELFF
DNA: TGCGCCAGCAGTGCGAGGCAGGGACAAACCGGGGAGCTGTTTTTT

J: TRBJ2-7
V: TRBV7-9
size: few
D: -
CDR3: CAGSLGTESYEQYF
DNA: TGTGCCGGGAGTCTAGGAACTGAATCCTACGAGCAGTACTTC

J: TRBJ1-1
V: TRBV6-1
size: once
D: -
CDR3: CASAGVQNTEAFF
DNA: TGTGCCAGTGCTGGGGTCCAGAACACTGAAGCTTTCTTT

J: TRBJ2-7
V: TRBV10-3
size: few
D: TRBD1
CDR3: CAISDGTEYEQYF
DNA: TGTGCCATCAGTGATGGGACAGAGTACGAGCAGTACTTC

J: TRBJ1-2
V: TRBV29-1
size: -
D: -
CDR3: CSVVLPTATNYGYTF
DNA: TGCAGCGTTGTACTACCGACAGCCACTAACTATGGCTACACCTTC

J: TRBJ2-5
V: TRBV4-1
size: few
D: -
CDR3: CASSQTNGVQETQYF
DNA: TGCGCCAGCAGCCAAACCAATGGGGTTCAAGAGACCCAGTACTTC

J: TRBJ2-1
V: TRBV24-1
size: -
D: TRBD2
CDR3: CATSETSRGDEQFF
DNA: TGTGCCACCAGTGAAACTAGCCGGGGGGATGAGCAGTTCTTC

J: TRBJ2-2
V: TRBV5-5
size: few
D: -
CDR3: CASSPGHLTNTGELFF
DNA: TGTGCCAGCAGCCCTGGACATCTAACGAACACCGGGGAGCTGTTTTTT

J: TRBJ2-2
V: TRBV18
size: -
D: -
CDR3: CASSPLDGLPTGELFF
DNA: TGTGCCAGCTCACCACTGGACGGACTGCCCACCGGGGAGCTGTTTTTT

J: TRBJ1-4
V: TRBV29-1
size: -
D: -
CDR3: CSVEYLGTVAVGELFF
DNA: TGCAGCGTTGAATACCTGGGGACGGTGGCGGTAGGGGAACTGTTTTTT

J: TRBJ2-7
V: TRBV20-1
size: -
D: TRBD1
CDR3: CSARDLAGGSYEQYF
DNA: TGCAGTGCTAGAGATTTGGCAGGGGGTTCCTACGAGCAGTACTTC

J: TRBJ1-4
V: TRBV7-9
size: few
D: -
CDR3: CASRSRALDEKLFF
DNA: TGTGCCAGCAGATCCCGGGCCTTGGACGAAAAACTGTTTTTT

J: TRBJ1-4
V: TRBV29-1
size: few
D: -
CDR3: CSVVSATNEKLFF
DNA: TGCAGCGTTGTCAGCGCAACTAATGAAAAACTGTTTTTT

J: TRBJ2-3
V: TRBV28
size: -
D: TRBD1
CDR3: CASIQGARTDTQYF
DNA: TGTGCCAGCATACAGGGGGCCCGCACAGATACGCAGTATTTT

J: TRBJ2-5
V: TRBV12-3/TRBV12-4
size: -
D: -
CDR3: CASSHPGTGEETQYF
DNA: TGTGCCAGCAGTCACCCGGGAACTGGAGAAGAGACCCAGTACTTC

J: TRBJ2-1
V: TRBV28
size: few
D: -
CDR3: CASSLGGGSSNEQFF
DNA: TGTGCCAGCAGTTTGGGTGGAGGGAGTAGCAATGAGCAGTTCTTC

J: TRBJ2-1
V: TRBV12-3/TRBV12-4
size: few
D: -
CDR3: CASSLPPDYNEQFF
DNA: TGTGCCAGCAGTTTACCCCCGGACTACAATGAGCAGTTCTTC

J: TRBJ2-6
V: TRBV5-1
size: few
D: -
CDR3: CASRPQGGTGANVLTF
DNA: TGCGCCAGCAGACCTCAGGGGGGGACTGGGGCCAACGTCCTGACTTTC

J: TRBJ2-5
V: TRBV20-1
size: -
D: TRBD2
CDR3: CSAPRGVAEETQYF
DNA: TGCAGTGCCCCCCGGGGGGTGGCGGAAGAGACCCAGTACTTC

J: TRBJ1-4
V: TRBV12-3/TRBV12-4
size: few
D: TRBD1
CDR3: CASRFTQGPATNEKLFF
DNA: TGTGCCAGCAGGTTTACACAGGGGCCAGCAACTAATGAAAAACTGTTTTTT

J: TRBJ2-1
V: TRBV12-3/TRBV12-4
size: few
D: -
CDR3: CASNSFPEQFF
DNA: TGTGCCAGCAACTCCTTTCCCGAGCAGTTCTTC

J: TRBJ2-7
V: TRBV25-1
size: -
D: TRBD1
CDR3: CASSSPPGQSRDEQYF
DNA: TGTGCCAGCAGTTCTCCTCCGGGACAGAGCCGGGACGAGCAGTACTTC

J: TRBJ1-4
V: TRBV9
size: few
D: -
CDR3: CASSVAEGRWEKLFF
DNA: TGTGCCAGCAGCGTAGCCGAGGGGAGATGGGAAAAACTGTTTTTT

J: TRBJ1-1
V: TRBV7-8
size: few
D: TRBD1
CDR3: CASSYLSQGGAFF
DNA: TGTGCCAGCAGCTATTTGTCCCAGGGGGGAGCTTTCTTT

J: TRBJ1-2
V: TRBV23-1
size: few
D: -
CDR3: CASSQPDGYTF
DNA: TGCGCCAGCAGTCAACCTGATGGCTACACCTTC

J: TRBJ2-1
V: TRBV9
size: -
D: -
CDR3: CASSVVGQNNEQFF
DNA: TGTGCCAGCAGCGTAGTTGGTCAAAACAATGAGCAGTTCTTC

J: TRBJ2-1
V: TRBV4-1
size: -
D: -
CDR3: CASSQEGRGYGEQFF
DNA: TGCGCCAGCAGCCAAGAAGGCAGGGGATACGGTGAGCAGTTCTTC

J: TRBJ1-1
V: TRBV9
size: -
D: TRBD1
CDR3: CASSVVGDSLNTEAFF
DNA: TGTGCCAGCAGCGTAGTGGGGGACAGTTTAAACACTGAAGCTTTCTTT

J: TRBJ2-1
V: TRBV9
size: few
D: TRBD2
CDR3: CASSVGWTSGSYNEQFF
DNA: TGTGCCAGCAGCGTAGGCTGGACTAGCGGCTCCTACAATGAGCAGTTCTTC

J: TRBJ2-7
V: TRBV20-1
size: -
D: TRBD1
CDR3: CSARAHGQGPYEQYF
DNA: TGCAGTGCTAGGGCCCATGGACAGGGGCCCTACGAGCAGTACTTC

J: TRBJ2-7
V: TRBV18
size: few
D: TRBD1
CDR3: CASSRDRGGEQYF
DNA: TGTGCCAGCAGCCGGGACAGGGGAGGCGAGCAGTACTTC

J: TRBJ2-7
V: TRBV20-1
size: few
D: TRBD2
CDR3: CSARSSGSYYEQYF
DNA: TGCAGTGCTAGAAGCAGCGGGAGTTACTACGAGCAGTACTTC

J: TRBJ2-7
V: TRBV12-3/TRBV12-4
size: -
D: TRBD2
CDR3: CASRPGLAGVYEQYF
DNA: TGTGCCAGCAGGCCGGGACTAGCGGGGGTCTACGAGCAGTACTTC

J: TRBJ1-1
V: TRBV30
size: -
D: -
CDR3: CAWSVLGGLNTEAFF
DNA: TGTGCCTGGAGTGTACTTGGCGGATTGAACACTGAAGCTTTCTTT

J: TRBJ1-1
V: TRBV27
size: -
D: -
CDR3: CASSWGGMNTEAFF
DNA: TGTGCCAGCAGTTGGGGGGGTATGAACACTGAAGCTTTCTTT

J: TRBJ2-5
V: TRBV5-1
size: -
D: -
CDR3: CASSPTQGVRKETQYF
DNA: TGCGCCAGCAGCCCAACACAGGGAGTGAGAAAAGAGACCCAGTACTTC

J: TRBJ1-1
V: TRBV27
size: -
D: -
CDR3: CASGFYAVGTEAFF
DNA: TGTGCCAGTGGATTTTATGCGGTGGGCACTGAAGCTTTCTTT

J: TRBJ2-5
V: TRBV6-6
size: -
D: -
CDR3: CASSYSTSQETQYF
DNA: TGTGCCAGCAGTTACTCTACTAGCCAAGAGACCCAGTACTTC

J: TRBJ1-2
V: TRBV20-1
size: few
D: -
CDR3: CSARRAANYGYTF
DNA: TGCAGTGCTAGAAGGGCAGCTAACTATGGCTACACCTTC